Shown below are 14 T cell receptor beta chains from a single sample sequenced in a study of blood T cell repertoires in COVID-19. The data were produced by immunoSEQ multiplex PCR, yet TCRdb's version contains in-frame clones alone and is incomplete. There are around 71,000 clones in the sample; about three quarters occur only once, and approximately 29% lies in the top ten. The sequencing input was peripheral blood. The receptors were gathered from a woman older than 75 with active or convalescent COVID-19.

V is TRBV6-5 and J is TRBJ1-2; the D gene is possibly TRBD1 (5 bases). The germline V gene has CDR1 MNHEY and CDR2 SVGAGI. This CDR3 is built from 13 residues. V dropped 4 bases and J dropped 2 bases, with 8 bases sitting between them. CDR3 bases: TGTGCCAGCAGTTTTCGGGGGAACTATGGCTACACCTTC. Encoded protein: CASSFRGNYGYTF.

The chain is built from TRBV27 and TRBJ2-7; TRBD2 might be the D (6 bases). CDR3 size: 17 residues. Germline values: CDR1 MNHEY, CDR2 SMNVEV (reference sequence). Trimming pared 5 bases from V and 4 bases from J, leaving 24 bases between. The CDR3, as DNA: TGTGCCAGCAGTCCCATCCCGACTAGGTACGTGCCGTACGAGCAGTACTTC. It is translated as CASSPIPTRYVPYEQYF.

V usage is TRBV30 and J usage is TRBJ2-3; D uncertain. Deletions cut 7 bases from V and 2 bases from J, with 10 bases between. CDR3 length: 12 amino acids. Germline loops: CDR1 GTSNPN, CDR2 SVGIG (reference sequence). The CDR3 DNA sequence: TGTGCCTTGAGACTCTACACAGATACGCAGTATTTT. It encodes CALRLYTDTQYF. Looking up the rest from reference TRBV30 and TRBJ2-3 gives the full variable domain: SQTIHQWPATLVQPVGSPLSLECTVEGTSNPNLYWYRQAAGRGLQLLFYSVGIGQISSEVPQNLSASRPQDRQFILSSKKLLLSDSGFYLCALRLYTDTQYFGPGTRLTVL.

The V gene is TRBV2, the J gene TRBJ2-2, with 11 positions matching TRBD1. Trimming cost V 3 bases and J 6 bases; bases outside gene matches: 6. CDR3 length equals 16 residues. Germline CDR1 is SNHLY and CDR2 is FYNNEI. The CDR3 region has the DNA TGTGCCAGCAGTGACTCCGGGACAGGGGGGGCCGGGGAGCTGTTTTTT. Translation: CASSDSGTGGAGELFF.

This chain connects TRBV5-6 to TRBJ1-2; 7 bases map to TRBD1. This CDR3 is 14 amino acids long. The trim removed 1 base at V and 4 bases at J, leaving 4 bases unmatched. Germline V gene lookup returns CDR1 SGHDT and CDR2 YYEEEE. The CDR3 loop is CASSLRQGGYGYTF. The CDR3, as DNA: TGTGCCAGCAGCTTGCGGCAGGGGGGCTATGGCTACACCTTC.

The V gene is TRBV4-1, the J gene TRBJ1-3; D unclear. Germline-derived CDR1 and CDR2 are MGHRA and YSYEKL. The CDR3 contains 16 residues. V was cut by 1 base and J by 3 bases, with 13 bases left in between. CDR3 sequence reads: CASSQGRGMLGNTIYF. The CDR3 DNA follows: TGCGCCAGCAGCCAAGGACGGGGTATGCTTGGAAACACCATATATTTT.

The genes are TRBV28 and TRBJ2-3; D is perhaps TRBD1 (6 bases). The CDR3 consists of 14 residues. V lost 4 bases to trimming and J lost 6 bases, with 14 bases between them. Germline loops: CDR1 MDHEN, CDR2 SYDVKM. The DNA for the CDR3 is TGTGCCAGCAGTTCCTTCACAGGGTCCGATACGCAGTATTTT. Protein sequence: CASSSFTGSDTQYF.

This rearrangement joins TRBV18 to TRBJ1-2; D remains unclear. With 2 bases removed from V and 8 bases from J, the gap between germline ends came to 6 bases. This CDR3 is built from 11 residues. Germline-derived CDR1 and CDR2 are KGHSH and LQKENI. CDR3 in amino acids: CASSPSLGYTF. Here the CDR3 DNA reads TGTGCCAGCTCACCAAGCTTAGGCTACACCTTC.

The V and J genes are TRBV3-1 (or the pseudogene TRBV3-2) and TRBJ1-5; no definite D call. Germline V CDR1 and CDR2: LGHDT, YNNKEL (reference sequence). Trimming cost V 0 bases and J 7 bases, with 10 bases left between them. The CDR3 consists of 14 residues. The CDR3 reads CASSQDLTGQPQHF. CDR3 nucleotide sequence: TGTGCCAGCAGCCAAGATCTCACGGGGCAGCCCCAGCATTTT.

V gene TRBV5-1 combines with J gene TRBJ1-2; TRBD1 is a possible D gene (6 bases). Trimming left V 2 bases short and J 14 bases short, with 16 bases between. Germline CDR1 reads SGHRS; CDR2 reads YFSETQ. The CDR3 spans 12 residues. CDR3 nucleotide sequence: TGCGCCAGCAGCTTTCCCGCAGGGGAGTATACCTTC. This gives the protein CASSFPAGEYTF.

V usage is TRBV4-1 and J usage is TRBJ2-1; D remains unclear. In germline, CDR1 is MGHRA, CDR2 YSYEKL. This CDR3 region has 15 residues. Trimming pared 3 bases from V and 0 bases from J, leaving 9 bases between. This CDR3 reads CASSHWASSYNEQFF. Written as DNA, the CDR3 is TGCGCCAGCAGCCATTGGGCGAGCTCCTACAATGAGCAGTTCTTC.

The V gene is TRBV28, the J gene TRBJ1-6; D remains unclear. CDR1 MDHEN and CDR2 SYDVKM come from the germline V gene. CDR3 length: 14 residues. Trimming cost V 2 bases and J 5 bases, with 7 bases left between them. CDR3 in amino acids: CASSLIQNNSPLHF. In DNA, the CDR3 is TGTGCCAGCAGTTTAATCCAGAATAATTCACCCCTCCACTTT.

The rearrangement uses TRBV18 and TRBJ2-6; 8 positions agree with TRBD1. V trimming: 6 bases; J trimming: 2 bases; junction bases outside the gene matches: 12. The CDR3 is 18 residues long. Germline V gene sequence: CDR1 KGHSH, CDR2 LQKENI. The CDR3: CASSRSQGALTGANVLTF. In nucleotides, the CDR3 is TGTGCCAGCTCGCGTTCCCAGGGGGCGTTGACTGGGGCCAACGTCCTGACTTTC.

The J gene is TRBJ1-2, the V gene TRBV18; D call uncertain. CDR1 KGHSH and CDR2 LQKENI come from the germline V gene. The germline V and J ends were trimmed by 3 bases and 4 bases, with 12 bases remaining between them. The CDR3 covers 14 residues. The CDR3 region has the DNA TGTGCCAGCTCACCTAATGAGAGGTTCTATGGCTACACCTTC. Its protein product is CASSPNERFYGYTF.